What follows describes a single T cell receptor beta chain. It has no known antigen specificity. There are no base qualities to consult, and no much larger clone falls within one base. Its CDR3 holds 15 amino acids, cysteine through phenylalanine. Just the 45-base CDR3 DNA is kept, in frame starting at base 1. CDR1 and CDR2 (SGHVS, FNYEAQ) derive from the germline V gene. V and J lose 2 bases and 4 bases, and a span of 14 bases separates them. The sample belongs to a study of control samples from healthy donors and cancer patients (dated by TCRdb to 2018 to 2020). Libraries were prepared through the immunoSEQ multiplex PCR assay. TCRdb limited this immuneACCESS table to in-frame rearrangements with V and J called. A share of clones is missing; checked studies link under half to unresolved V genes, and the rest is unexplained. The table for this sample lists fewer than 200,000 clones; 85% to 95% of them were counted only once. The ten largest clones take up approximately 4% of the sample.

The chain is assembled from TRBV7-6 and TRBJ2-5, with TRBD2 as a weak D call on 5 bases. The sequence came from a woman aged 55 to 70 in good health. The sequenced sample consisted of blood. The DNA is as follows: TGTGCCAGCAGCTTATCCGACCCGGGATTAGAGACCCAGTACTTC. Its translation is CASSLSDPGLETQYF. The variable domain in full, with residues beyond the CDR3 obtained from the reference TRBV7-6 and TRBJ2-5 genes, is GAGVSQSPRYKVTKRGQDVALRCDPISGHVSLYWYRQALGQGPEFLTYFNYEAQQDKSGLPNDRFSAERPEGSISTLTIQRTEQRDSAMYRCASSLSDPGLETQYFGPGTRLLVL.